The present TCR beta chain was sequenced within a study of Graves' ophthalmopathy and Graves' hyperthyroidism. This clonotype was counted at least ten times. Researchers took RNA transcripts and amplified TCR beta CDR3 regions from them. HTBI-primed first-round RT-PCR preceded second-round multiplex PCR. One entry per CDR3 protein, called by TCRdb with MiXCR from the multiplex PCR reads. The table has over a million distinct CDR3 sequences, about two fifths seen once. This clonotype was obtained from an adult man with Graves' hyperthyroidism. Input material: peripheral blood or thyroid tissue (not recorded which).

The DNA for the CDR3 is TGCAGCGTGGGGGGCAAGACCTACGAGCAGTACTTC. Protein product: CSVGGKTYEQYF. The J gene is TRBJ2-7, the V gene TRBV29-1; D is perhaps TRBD1 or TRBD2 (6 bases each). Germline CDR1 and CDR2: SQVTM and ANQGSEA. This CDR3 contains 12 residues. The V end was cut by 6 bases, the J end by 2 bases, with 11 bases between.